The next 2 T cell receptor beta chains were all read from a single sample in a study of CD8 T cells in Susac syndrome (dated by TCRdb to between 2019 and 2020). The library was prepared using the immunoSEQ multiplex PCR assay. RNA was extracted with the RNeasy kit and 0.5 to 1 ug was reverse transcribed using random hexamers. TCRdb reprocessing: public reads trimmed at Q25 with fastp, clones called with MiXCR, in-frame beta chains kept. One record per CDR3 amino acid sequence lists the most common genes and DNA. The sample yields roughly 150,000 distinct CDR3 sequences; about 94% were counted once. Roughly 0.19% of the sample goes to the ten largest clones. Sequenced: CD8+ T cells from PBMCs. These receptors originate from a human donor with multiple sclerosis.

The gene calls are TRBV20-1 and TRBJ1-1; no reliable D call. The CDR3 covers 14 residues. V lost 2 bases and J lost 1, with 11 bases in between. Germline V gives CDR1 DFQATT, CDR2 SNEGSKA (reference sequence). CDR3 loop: CSARHTVWNTEAFF. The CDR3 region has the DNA TGCAGTGCTAGACATACAGTTTGGAACACTGAAGCTTTCTTT.

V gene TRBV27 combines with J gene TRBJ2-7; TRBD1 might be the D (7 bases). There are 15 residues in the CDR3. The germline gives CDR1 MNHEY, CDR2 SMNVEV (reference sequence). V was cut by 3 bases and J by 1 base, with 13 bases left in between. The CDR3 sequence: CASSFRGDRSYEQYF. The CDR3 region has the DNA TGTGCCAGCAGTTTTAGGGGGGACAGATCCTACGAGCAGTACTTC.